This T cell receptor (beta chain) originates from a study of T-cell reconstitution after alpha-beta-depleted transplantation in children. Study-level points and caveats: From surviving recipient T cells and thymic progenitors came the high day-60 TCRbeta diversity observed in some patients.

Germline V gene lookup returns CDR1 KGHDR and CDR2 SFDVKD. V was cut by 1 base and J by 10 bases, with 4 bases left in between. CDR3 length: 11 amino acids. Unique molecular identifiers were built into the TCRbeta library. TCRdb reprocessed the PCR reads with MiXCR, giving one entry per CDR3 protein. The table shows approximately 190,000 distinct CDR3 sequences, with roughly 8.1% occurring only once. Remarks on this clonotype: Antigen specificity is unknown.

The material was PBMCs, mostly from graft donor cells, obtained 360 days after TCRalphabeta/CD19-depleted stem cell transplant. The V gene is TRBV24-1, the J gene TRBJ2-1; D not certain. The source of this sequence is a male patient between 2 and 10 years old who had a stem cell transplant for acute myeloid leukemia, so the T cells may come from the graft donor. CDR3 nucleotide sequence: TGTGCCACCAGTGATTTTAGGGAGCAGTTCTTC. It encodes CATSDFREQFF.